This T cell receptor (beta chain) comes out of a study of CXCR3-negative and CXCR3-positive naive CD8 T cells. The wider study: Each library held about 1.5 +/- 0.3 million TRB reads, 120 million to 150 million in total. Overall study findings and caveats: Higher TRB CDR3 hydrophobicity marked CXCR3-positive naive cells relative to CXCR3-negative naive cells. Both naive subsets, CXCR3-negative and CXCR3-positive, displayed similar TRBV-TRBJ usage, unlike memory cells.

The TRB libraries of cDNA were built by UMI-labeled 5' RACE. TCRdb re-called the 5' RACE reads; one entry per CDR3 protein, DNA not given. The table lists some 68,000 distinct CDR3 sequences, with around 4.8% in the top ten. CD45RO-CCR7+CD27+CD95- was the phenotype of naive CD8+ T cells. Turning to this clonotype: The antigen remains undetermined.

This CDR3 is 18 amino acids long. Germline loops: CDR1 MDHEN, CDR2 SYDVKM. The chain links TRBV28 to TRBJ2-5; TCRdb designates TRBD1, a call that cannot be tested without DNA. Sequenced material: naive CXCR3+ CD8+ T cells from blood. The subset here: CD45RO-CCR7+CD27+CD95- naive CD8+ T cells expressing CXCR3 (TNR3+). This TCR derives from a human donor in good health. Some clones in this sample may be carry-over from other donors' samples. CDR3 loop: CASSLSLRRDSSQETQYF.